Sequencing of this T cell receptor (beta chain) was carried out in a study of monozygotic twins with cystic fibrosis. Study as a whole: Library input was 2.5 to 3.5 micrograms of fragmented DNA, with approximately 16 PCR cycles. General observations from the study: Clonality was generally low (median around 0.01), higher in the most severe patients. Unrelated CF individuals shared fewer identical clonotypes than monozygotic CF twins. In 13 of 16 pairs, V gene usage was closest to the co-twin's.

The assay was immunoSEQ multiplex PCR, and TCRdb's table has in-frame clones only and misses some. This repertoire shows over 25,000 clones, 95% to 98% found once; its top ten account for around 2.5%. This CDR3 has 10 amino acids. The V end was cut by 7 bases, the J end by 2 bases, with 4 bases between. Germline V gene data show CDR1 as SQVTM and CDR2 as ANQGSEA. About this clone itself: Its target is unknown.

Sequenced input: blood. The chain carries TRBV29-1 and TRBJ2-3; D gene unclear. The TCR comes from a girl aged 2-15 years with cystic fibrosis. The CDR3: CSAATDTQYF. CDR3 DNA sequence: TGCAGCGCCGCCACAGATACGCAGTATTTT.